The T cell receptor beta chain described here comes from a study of blood T cells in healthy people across ages. With a J-beta primer mix and a sample-barcoded 5' primer, a second PCR ran about 6 to 11 cycles. Each CDR3 protein gets one entry after TCRdb re-called the 5' RACE reads with MiXCR. The sample consists of about 970,000 distinct CDR3 sequences, around 54% of them appearing once. Healthy Caucasians from Russia aged roughly 6 to 95 served as donors. They isolated at least 6 million PBMCs from each sample. At least 5 micrograms of total RNA were extracted per sample. The table lists this clonotype with a count of one. The antigen is unknown. Germline loops: CDR1 MNHEY, CDR2 SVGAGI. This CDR3 spans 13 amino acids. The V segment lost 5 bases and the J segment 10 bases; nucleotides outside the gene matches: 6. Findings and caveats of the study: A roughly linear fall in TCR beta diversity per million T cells was seen with increasing age.

V and J are TRBV6-5 and TRBJ2-1, with TRBD2 identical over 9 bases. The receptor was isolated from an older woman in good health. The sample consisted of blood. In DNA form, the CDR3 reads TGTGCCAGCAGTACCTTAGCGGGAGCCGAGCAGTTCTTC. It is translated as CASSTLAGAEQFF.